The rows below give T cell receptor beta chains drawn from one sample of a study of CD8+CD57+ T cells in acquired aplastic anemia. TCRdb re-called the reads through MiXCR, storing one row per CDR3 protein. The data contain around 170,000 distinct CDR3 sequences, approximately 48% of them singletons. Sequenced sample: sorted CD4+, CD8+, or CD8+CD57+ T cells (not recorded which) from PBMCs. Source of these receptors: a human donor with aplastic anemia. Each CDR3 is given with its conserved first and last residue. D genes are given only for firm matches. Size is omitted from some rows. Given values are once, few, many or a class for expanded clones.

>TRBJ2-3|NA|TRBV20-1|TRBD2
TGCAGTGCTAGAGATCCCCTAGCGGGGGTAACAGATACGCAGTATTTT
CSARDPLAGVTDTQYF
>TRBJ2-1|NA|TRBV2|TRBD1
TGTGCCAGCACCGGGACAGACACCTACAATGAGCAGTTCTTC
CASTGTDTYNEQFF
>TRBJ2-7|NA|TRBV29-1|TRBD1
TGCAGCGTTGGATTCGGACAGGGGGCTGACGAGCAGTACTTC
CSVGFGQGADEQYF
>TRBJ2-1|NA|TRBV19|NA
TGTGCCAGTAGTATTAGAGGTGGAGAATACAATGAGCAGTTCTTC
CASSIRGGEYNEQFF
>TRBJ2-1|many|TRBV5-1|NA
TGCGCCAGCAGCTTGGATTACAATGAGCAGTTCTTC
CASSLDYNEQFF
>TRBJ1-2|NA|TRBV6-5|NA
TGTGCCAGCAGTTACTCGGCCCGCAACTATGGCTACACCTTC
CASSYSARNYGYTF
>TRBJ1-5|NA|TRBV12-3/TRBV12-4|NA
TGTGCCAGCAGTTATAATCAGCCCCAGCATTTT
CASSYNQPQHF
>TRBJ2-1|NA|TRBV19|TRBD2
TGTGCCAGTATGGTGGTAGCGGGACGGGAGCAGTTCTTC
CASMVVAGREQFF
>TRBJ1-2|NA|TRBV9|NA
TGTGCCAGCAGCGGAGGTGGGGACAAAAAGTATGGCTACACCTTC
CASSGGGDKKYGYTF
>TRBJ1-1|many|TRBV2|NA
TGTGCCACCGGATTGGGGGTCTCTGAAGCTTTCTTT
CATGLGVSEAFF
>TRBJ1-3|few|TRBV15|NA
TGTGCCACCAGCAGAGATAACAGGGACGGAAACACCATATATTTT
CATSRDNRDGNTIYF
>TRBJ1-1|few|TRBV7-9|TRBD1
TGTGCCAGCAGCTCTACAGGGGCCACTGAAGCTTTCTTT
CASSSTGATEAFF
>TRBJ1-1|many|TRBV6-6|NA
TGTGCCAGCAGATTAGTAAGGACTGAAGCTTTCTTT
CASRLVRTEAFF
>TRBJ1-1|NA|TRBV10-3|NA
TGTGCCATCAGTGGCCAGAACACTGAAGCTTTCTTT
CAISGQNTEAFF
>TRBJ1-5|NA|TRBV7-8|NA
TGTGCCAGCAGCCGGCTTAGTTCAGGGATGCGTCAGCCCCAGCATTTT
CASSRLSSGMRQPQHF
>TRBJ1-1|NA|TRBV25-1|TRBD1
TGTGCCAGCAGTGAATTCCCCGTGGGGACAGGAGCGAACACTGAAGCTTTCTTT
CASSEFPVGTGANTEAFF
>TRBJ2-3|NA|TRBV20-1|TRBD2
TGCAGTGCTAGAGGCACTAGCGGGATGACAGATACGCAGTATTTT
CSARGTSGMTDTQYF
>TRBJ1-1|NA|TRBV7-9|NA
TGTGCCAGCAGCTTAGCGCCCAGCGGGAGCACTGAAGCTTTCTTT
CASSLAPSGSTEAFF
>TRBJ1-3|NA|TRBV19|NA
TGTGCCAGTAGTACCGAGGTTCGCTCTGGAAACACCATATATTTT
CASSTEVRSGNTIYF
>TRBJ2-5|medium-sized|TRBV6-4|TRBD2
TGTGCCAGCAGCGAGGGACTAGAGTCAGAGACCCAGTACTTC
CASSEGLESETQYF
>TRBJ2-1|NA|TRBV24-1|NA
TGTGCCACCAGTGATTCGAGAGGGCGATGGGATGAGCAGTTCTTC
CATSDSRGRWDEQFF
>TRBJ2-7|NA|TRBV9|NA
TGTGCCAGCAGCCCAGGTGGCAGGGGCTACGAGCAGTACTTC
CASSPGGRGYEQYF
>TRBJ2-1|few|TRBV19|TRBD1
TGTGCCAGTAGTGTGGGACAGACCTTCAATGAGCAGTTCTTC
CASSVGQTFNEQFF
>TRBJ1-6|NA|TRBV2|NA
TGTGCCAGCAGTTACGTCGGCAATAATTCACCCCTCCACTTT
CASSYVGNNSPLHF
>TRBJ2-1|many|TRBV4-2|TRBD2
TGTGCCAGCAGCAGGACTAGCGGGAGTGGGTACAATGAGCAGTTCTTC
CASSRTSGSGYNEQFF
>TRBJ1-2|NA|TRBV2|NA
TGTGCCAGCAGCTCCTCAAGCGGGAGTGTCGTACCCCATGGCTACACCTTC
CASSSSSGSVVPHGYTF
>TRBJ1-4|NA|TRBV19|NA
TGTGCCAGTAGTATAGGACGGAGCGAAAAACTGTTTTTT
CASSIGRSEKLFF
>TRBJ1-5|NA|TRBV11-2|TRBD1
TGTGCCAGCAGCTTCACGACAGGGGGCAAGAGTCAGCCCCAGCATTTT
CASSFTTGGKSQPQHF
>TRBJ2-5|NA|TRBV25-1|NA
TGTGCCAGCAGTGAGAGCCTAGGAATACAAGAGACCCAGTACTTC
CASSESLGIQETQYF
>TRBJ1-1|few|TRBV7-8|TRBD1
TGTGCCAGCAGCACCATTGCTGGACAGGGGGTTGAAGCTTTCTTT
CASSTIAGQGVEAFF
>TRBJ2-1|NA|TRBV5-1|NA
TGCGCCAGCAGCTTGATACAGATCTCCTACAATGAGCAGTTCTTC
CASSLIQISYNEQFF
>TRBJ1-2|NA|TRBV24-1|TRBD1
TGTGCCAACAGTGACTCCGGGACAGGGGGCGGCTATACCTTC
CANSDSGTGGGYTF
>TRBJ2-7|NA|TRBV19|NA
TGTGCCAGTAGCCACGACAGTTCCTACGAGCAGTACTTC
CASSHDSSYEQYF
>TRBJ1-1|NA|TRBV10-2|NA
TGCGCCAGCAGTGATATACATTCGAACACTGAAGCTTTCTTT
CASSDIHSNTEAFF
>TRBJ1-2|NA|TRBV11-2|TRBD1
TGTGCCAGCGGCTTAGATTACAGGGGGTCCTATGGCTACACCTTC
CASGLDYRGSYGYTF
>TRBJ1-2|many|TRBV5-1|NA
TGCGCCAGCAGCGATACAGGGTCCCCTAACTATGGCTACACCTTC
CASSDTGSPNYGYTF
>TRBJ1-2|many|TRBV5-4|NA
TGTGCCAGCAGCCGAGCAGGGGTAAAAGGCTACACCTTC
CASSRAGVKGYTF
>TRBJ2-2|NA|TRBV4-2|NA
TGTGCCAGCAGCCAAGCAACAGCCGGGGAGCTGTTTTTT
CASSQATAGELFF